The next 16 T cell receptor beta chains were all read from a single sample in a study of cytomegalovirus exposure and HLA in healthy donors (TCRdb year 2017). Library prep was done by the immunoSEQ multiplex PCR assay. For the multiplex PCR, a mixture combining 60 forward primers for TCR Vbeta segments and 13 reverse primers for TCR Jbeta segments was used. As stored in TCRdb, this immuneACCESS dataset retains in-frame rearrangements with V and J assigned. A fraction of the clones does not appear; measured against another copy, unresolved V genes explain less than half of the discrepancy, and the remainder lacks a known reason. The sample records 200,000 or so clones, roughly 80% of which are singletons. Of the sample, under 3% is held by the ten largest clones. The sample comprised PBMCs. The receptors here all came from a woman in her twenties or thirties in good health and CMV-seronegative.

The chain carries TRBV7-2 and TRBJ1-1; D gene ambiguous. This CDR3 contains 17 residues. Germline CDR1 is SGHTA and CDR2 is FQGNSA. V dropped 2 bases and J dropped 3 bases, with 19 bases sitting between them. Written as DNA, the CDR3 is TGTGCCAGCAGCTTACGCAGGCTGCAAAAATTGGACACTGAAGCTTTCTTT. It codes for CASSLRRLQKLDTEAFF.

The chain carries TRBV28 and TRBJ1-4; possibly TRBD1 for D (5 bases). The CDR3 covers 15 residues. Trimming took 6 bases from V and 10 from J, leaving 21 bases between them. Germline V gives CDR1 MDHEN, CDR2 SYDVKM. CDR3 residues: CASSVMQGNERKLFF. As DNA, the CDR3 is TGTGCCAGCAGCGTGATGCAGGGAAATGAGAGAAAACTGTTTTTT.

The chain joins TRBV6-1 to TRBJ2-5, with 10 nucleotides matching TRBD1. The J call may be incorrect, as the DNA end agrees better with TRBJ2-7. This CDR3 comprises 16 residues. CDR1 MNHNS and CDR2 SASEGT come from the germline V gene. The CDR3 region is CASSELPRDRGYEQYF. The CDR3 DNA follows: TGTGCCAGCAGTGAGTTACCAAGGGACAGGGGCTACGAGCAGTACTTC.

This clone was detected a few times. The chain employs TRBV15 and TRBJ1-4, with D unclear. V lost 0 bases, J lost 3 bases, and 14 bases lay in between. The CDR3 is 17 residues long. Germline lookup yields CDR1 LNHNV and CDR2 YYDKDF (reference sequence). The CDR3 sequence: CATSRDGQAMANEKLFF. The CDR3 region has the DNA TGTGCCACCAGCAGAGATGGCCAGGCGATGGCTAATGAAAAACTGTTTTTT.

The CDR3 DNA sequence: TGTGCCAGCAGCTTCACTAGCGGGAGCCTCGAGCAGTACTTC. Its protein product is CASSFTSGSLEQYF. The chain is built from TRBV7-9 and TRBJ2-7, with 11 bases aligning to TRBD2. This CDR3 region has 14 residues. Trimming took 3 bases from V and 6 from J; bases not matched to a gene: 4. CDR1 SEHNR and CDR2 FQNEAQ come from the germline V gene (reference sequence). The complete variable domain, with remaining parts taken from reference TRBV7-9 and TRBJ2-7, reads DTGVSQNPRHKITKRGQNVTFRCDPISEHNRLYWYRQTLGQGPEFLTYFQNEAQLEKSRLLSDRFSAERPKGSFSTLEIQRTEQGDSAMYLCASSFTSGSLEQYFGPGTRLTVT.

This clone is a singleton in its sample. V usage is TRBV5-8 and J usage is TRBJ2-2; 8 bases match TRBD2. V trimming: 4 bases; J trimming: 9 bases; junction bases outside the gene matches: 11. The CDR3 is made up of 15 amino acids. The V gene's germline CDR1 is SGHTS and CDR2 YDEGEE. CDR3 protein: CASSRPGLEPRELFF. CDR3 coding DNA: TGTGCCAGCAGCCGACCGGGACTAGAACCCCGGGAGCTGTTTTTT.

The chain combines TRBV27 with TRBJ2-1; 9 bases map to TRBD1. The CDR3 contains 11 residues. Germline CDR1 MNHEY, CDR2 SMNVEV (reference sequence). Germline trimming cut 5 bases from V and 15 bases from J; bases unmatched to any gene: 5. CDR3 loop: CASSRGTGSFF. The CDR3 DNA follows: TGTGCCAGCAGTAGGGGGACAGGGTCGTTCTTC.

A single count supports this clone. The junction does not match germline at one end; this may be a read error. The chain has TRBV5-1 and TRBJ2-1, with TRBD1 as a possible D gene (6 bases). The CDR3 has 15 amino acids. Per the germline V gene, CDR1 is SGHRS and CDR2 is YFSETQ. DNA for the CDR3: TGCGCCAGCAGCTTAGGACAGCTCTCCTACAATGAGCGGTTCTTC. Translating gives CASSLGQLSYNERFF.

The V call is TRBV7-8, the J call TRBJ2-3, with no clear D. Trimming shortened V by 0 bases and J by 0 bases, and 4 bases separated the two germline ends. The CDR3 runs to 14 residues. The germline CDR1 and CDR2 sequences are SGHVS and FQNEAQ. CDR3 loop: CASSLAASTDTQYF. CDR3 DNA: TGTGCCAGCAGCTTAGCGGCTAGCACAGATACGCAGTATTTT. Filled out from reference TRBV7-8 and TRBJ2-3, the complete variable domain reads GAGVSQSPRYKVAKRGQDVALRCDPISGHVSLFWYQQALGQGPEFLTYFQNEAQLDKSGLPSDRFFAERPEGSVSTLKIQRTQQEDSAVYLCASSLAASTDTQYFGPGTRLTVL.

V and J are TRBV5-6 and TRBJ1-1, with D hard to call. This CDR3 region has 15 residues. Trimming left V 0 bases short and J 3 bases short, with 12 bases between. Germline V CDR1 and CDR2: SGHDT, YYEEEE. The DNA for the CDR3 is TGTGCCAGCAGCTTGGCCAGTCTGGTGGACACTGAAGCTTTCTTT. Translation: CASSLASLVDTEAFF.

The sample holds a few counts of this clone. The chain uses TRBV5-1 and TRBJ2-1; D may be TRBD1 (5 bases). Germline V lookup: CDR1 SGHRS, CDR2 YFSETQ. V lost 7 bases, J lost 0 bases, and 8 bases lay in between. The CDR3 spans 13 residues. The CDR3 DNA reads as TGCGCCAGCGGGGCGAACTCCTACAATGAGCAGTTCTTC. This translates into CASGANSYNEQFF.

The genes are TRBV7-9 and TRBJ1-5, with TRBD1 matching 9 bases. Germline-derived CDR1 and CDR2 are SEHNR and FQNEAQ (reference sequence). This CDR3 comprises 16 residues. V lost 4 bases, J lost 9 bases, and 13 bases stayed unmatched. CDR3 loop: CASSSTGTGREGPQHF. In DNA form, the CDR3 reads TGTGCCAGCAGCTCTACCGGGACAGGGAGAGAGGGGCCCCAGCATTTT.

About this clone itself: At one end, the junction sequence differs from germline, possibly due to a read error. J is TRBJ1-2 and V is TRBV5-1; 8 bases line up with TRBD1. This CDR3 is built from 13 residues. CDR1 is SGHRS and CDR2 is YFSETQ in the germline V gene. This chain's CDR3 is CASTSQGAYGYPF. The CDR3 DNA sequence: TGCGCCAGCACTAGCCAGGGGGCTTATGGCTACCCCTTC. The variable domain in full, with the rest retrieved from reference TRBV5-1 and TRBJ1-2, is KAGVTQTPRYLIKTRGQQVTLSCSPISGHRSVSWYQQTPGQGLQFLFEYFSETQRNKGNFPGRFSGRQFSNSRSEMNVSTLELGDSALYLCASTSQGAYGYPFGSGTRLTVV.

The genes are TRBV5-1 and TRBJ2-7; D remains unclear. Germline V CDR1 and CDR2: SGHRS, YFSETQ. The length of the CDR3 is 13 residues. Trimming removed 0 bases from V and 4 bases from J, with 8 bases in between. CDR3 bases: TGCGCCAGCAGCTTGGACATTTTTTACGAGCAGTACTTC. It specifies CASSLDIFYEQYF.

This clone was observed a handful of times. V and J are TRBV2 and TRBJ1-6, with TRBD1 identical over 7 bases. Losses at the gene ends were 6 bases for V and 7 bases for J; bases not matched to a gene: 9. In germline, CDR1 is SNHLY, CDR2 FYNNEI. CDR3 length: 15 amino acids. Written as DNA, the CDR3 is TGTGCCAGCAGGGAAATGGGACAGCCCAATTCACCCCTCCACTTT. This translates into CASREMGQPNSPLHF.

CDR3 region: CASSGKRGTYNEQFF. In nucleotides, the CDR3 is TGTGCCAGCAGTGGTAAGCGGGGGACCTACAATGAGCAGTTCTTC. The rearrangement links TRBV2 to TRBJ2-1, with 8 bases fitting TRBD2. The J segment lost 2 bases and the V segment lost 4 bases, leaving 4 bases of the junction unmatched. CDR1 and CDR2 (germline): SNHLY, FYNNEI. CDR3 length: 15 amino acids. The complete variable domain, with remaining parts taken from reference TRBV2 and TRBJ2-1, reads EPEVTQTPSHQVTQMGQEVILRCVPISNHLYFYWYRQILGQKVEFLVSFYNNEISEKSEIFDDQFSVERPDGSNFTLKIRSTKLEDSAMYFCASSGKRGTYNEQFFGPGTRLTVL.